These T cell receptor beta chains were read from a single sample in a study of blood T cell repertoires in COVID-19. TCRdb keeps only in-frame clones here, not all; method: immunoSEQ multiplex PCR. The data hold 80,000 to 95,000 clones, with around 79% observed a single time. The sequenced sample was peripheral blood. These receptors all come from a woman older than 75 with acute or convalescent COVID-19. CDR3s include the opening cysteine and the closing phenylalanine or tryptophan. The D gene is left open where the match is weak. Part of the rows lack a size; the others show once, few, many or a class for expanded clones.

>TRBV6-5|TRBJ1-1|.|TRBD1
CASRDTGTGSTEAFF
TGTGCCAGCAGAGACACCGGGACAGGGTCCACTGAAGCTTTCTTT
>TRBV10-3|TRBJ1-1|few|.
CAARDTISNTEAFF
TGTGCCGCTCGGGACACCATATCGAACACTGAAGCTTTCTTT
>TRBV3-1/TRBV3-2|TRBJ2-1|few|TRBD2
CASSQGLAGGPGYNEQFF
TGTGCCAGCAGCCAAGGACTAGCGGGAGGGCCCGGATACAATGAGCAGTTCTTC
>TRBV19|TRBJ1-2|.|.
CASSLEDRRLYGYTF
TGTGCCAGTAGCCTTGAAGACAGGAGGCTCTATGGCTACACCTTC
>TRBV6-5|TRBJ1-2|.|.
CAGEPLTNYGYTF
TGTGCCGGGGAGCCTCTAACTAACTATGGCTACACCTTC
>TRBV10-3|TRBJ2-5|few|.
CATTAGISETQYF
TGTGCCACCACGGCAGGGATCTCTGAGACCCAGTACTTC
>TRBV7-2|TRBJ2-3|.|TRBD1
CASSRGQGPDTQYF
TGTGCCAGCAGCCGTGGACAGGGGCCAGATACGCAGTATTTT
>TRBV7-7|TRBJ1-6|medium-sized|.
CASTPLTDNSPLHF
TGTGCTAGCACCCCCCTGACAGACAATTCACCCCTCCACTTT
>TRBV23-1|TRBJ1-3|.|.
CASSYRAPGNTIYF
TGCGCCAGCAGCTACAGGGCGCCTGGAAACACCATATATTTT
>TRBV5-1|TRBJ1-2|.|.
CASSPGGQPNYGYTF
TGCGCCAGCAGCCCAGGCGGGCAGCCTAACTATGGCTACACCTTC
>TRBV15|TRBJ2-3|.|.
CATSRDMPTSTDTQYF
TGTGCCACCAGCAGAGATATGCCGACTAGCACAGATACGCAGTATTTT
>TRBV7-2|TRBJ1-2|.|.
CASSLVGALGYTF
TGTGCCAGCAGCTTAGTGGGGGCGCTGGGCTACACCTTC
>TRBV7-2|TRBJ2-7|.|.
CASSLAGGSYEQYF
TGTGCCAGCAGCTTAGCGGGAGGCTCCTACGAGCAGTACTTC
>TRBV6-2/TRBV6-3|TRBJ2-3|once|TRBD2
CASSYRGSGRAGTSTDTQYF
TGTGCCAGCAGTTACAGAGGTAGCGGGAGGGCCGGAACTAGCACAGATACGCAGTATTTT
>TRBV29-1|TRBJ1-2|.|.
CSVEATGGGYGYTF
TGCAGCGTTGAAGCGACGGGGGGCGGCTATGGCTACACCTTC
>TRBV30|TRBJ1-4|once|.
CAFSLDSLNEKLFF
TGTGCCTTCTCTTTGGACAGTCTGAATGAAAAACTGTTTTTT
>TRBV29-1|TRBJ2-1|.|TRBD2
CSVPDLYGRVVQFF
TGCAGCGTCCCCGACCTTTACGGGAGGGTCGTGCAGTTCTTC
>TRBV5-6|TRBJ2-3|.|TRBD1
CASSLAGTGRIDTQYF
TGTGCCAGCAGCTTGGCCGGGACAGGGAGAATAGATACGCAGTATTTT
>TRBV7-2|TRBJ2-7|.|TRBD1
CASSPGQGPYEQYF
TGTGCCAGCAGCCCTGGACAGGGCCCCTACGAGCAGTACTTC
>TRBV5-1|TRBJ1-2|once|TRBD1
CASSLGQGGKNGYTF
TGCGCCAGCAGCTTAGGACAGGGAGGGAAGAATGGCTACACCTTC
>TRBV2|TRBJ1-6|.|TRBD1
CASSGQGNSPLHF
TGTGCCAGCAGCGGACAGGGGAATTCACCCCTCCACTTT
>TRBV6-5|TRBJ1-2|.|TRBD1
CASRGTGSYGYTF
TGTGCCAGCAGAGGGACAGGGTCCTATGGCTACACCTTC
>TRBV5-1|TRBJ1-1|few|TRBD1
CASSSQGGTVYAEAFF
TGCGCCAGCAGCTCACAGGGGGGGACGGTTTACGCTGAAGCTTTCTTT
>TRBV27|TRBJ2-3|few|.
CASKAGFTTTDTQYF
TGTGCCAGTAAGGCGGGCTTCACCACCACAGATACGCAGTATTTT
>TRBV28|TRBJ1-2|.|TRBD1
CASSPGGDREHTF
TGTGCCAGCAGTCCCGGGGGGGACAGGGAGCACACCTTC
>TRBV9|TRBJ2-7|.|TRBD1
CASSVGTGHYEQYF
TGTGCCAGCAGCGTCGGGACAGGTCACTACGAGCAGTACTTC
>TRBV5-1|TRBJ2-2|.|TRBD2
CASSLLAGANTGELFF
TGCGCCAGCAGCCTACTAGCGGGGGCTAACACCGGGGAGCTGTTTTTT
>TRBV19|TRBJ2-3|.|.
CASKARGSPDTQYF
TGTGCCAGTAAGGCTAGGGGCTCCCCCGATACGCAGTATTTT
>TRBV4-3|TRBJ1-5|.|.
CASSQNQGVQPQHF
TGCGCCAGCAGCCAAAACCAGGGTGTTCAGCCCCAGCATTTT
>TRBV27|TRBJ1-2|.|TRBD1
CASSGRTGLYGYTF
TGTGCCAGCAGTGGAAGGACAGGGCTCTATGGCTACACCTTC
>TRBV7-9|TRBJ1-2|.|.
CASSTRPDTYGYTF
TGTGCCAGCAGCACCCGACCGGACACCTATGGCTACACCTTC
>TRBV25-1|TRBJ1-6|once|.
CASRQTYNSPLHF
TGTGCCAGCAGACAGACATATAATTCACCCCTCCACTTT
>TRBV28|TRBJ2-7|.|TRBD1
CASSNPGQSSYEQYF
TGTGCCAGCAGTAATCCGGGACAGAGCTCCTACGAGCAGTACTTC
>TRBV9|TRBJ2-3|.|.
CASSLGGPTDTQYF
TGTGCCAGCAGCTTGGGAGGACCCACAGATACGCAGTATTTT
>TRBV6-5|TRBJ2-5|.|TRBD1
CASSQTGKPQETQYF
TGTGCCAGCAGTCAGACAGGGAAACCCCAAGAGACCCAGTACTTC
>TRBV18|TRBJ1-1|.|.
CASSPPGLLNTEAFF
TGTGCCAGCTCACCACCGGGACTCCTGAACACTGAAGCTTTCTTT
>TRBV19|TRBJ2-1|.|.
CASSMSDEQFF
TGTGCCAGTAGTATGAGCGATGAGCAGTTCTTC
>TRBV5-8|TRBJ2-5|.|.
CASSLSGQETQYF
TGTGCCAGCAGCTTGAGCGGGCAAGAGACCCAGTACTTC
>TRBV10-2|TRBJ1-6|.|.
CASSVDRLSSYNSPLHF
TGCGCCAGCAGCGTGGACAGACTGAGCTCCTATAATTCACCCCTCCACTTT
>TRBV19|TRBJ1-2|.|.
CASNRLRDTGRSGYTF
TGTGCCAGTAACCGACTCCGGGACACCGGAAGGTCTGGCTACACCTTC
>TRBV3-1/TRBV3-2|TRBJ1-2|.|.
CASSQDLPRVVYGYTF
TGTGCCAGCAGCCAAGATCTTCCCAGGGTTGTCTATGGCTACACCTTC
>TRBV7-6|TRBJ2-7|.|TRBD2
CASSPREGAEQYF
TGTGCCAGCAGCCCGCGGGAGGGAGCCGAGCAGTACTTC
>TRBV20-1|TRBJ1-2|.|.
CSASDSGQRNYGYTF
TGCAGTGCTAGTGACTCCGGACAGAGGAACTATGGCTACACCTTC
>TRBV18|TRBJ1-1|.|TRBD1
CASSSGTGNTEAFF
TGTGCCAGCTCATCCGGGACAGGGAACACTGAAGCTTTCTTT
>TRBV9|TRBJ1-6|.|TRBD1
CASSVAAGTGRGSPLHF
TGTGCCAGCAGCGTAGCGGCCGGGACAGGGAGAGGATCACCCCTCCACTTT
>TRBV18|TRBJ1-2|.|.
CASSPGGLYGYTF
TGTGCCAGCTCACCAGGGGGCCTCTATGGCTACACCTTC
>TRBV28|TRBJ1-6|.|TRBD1
CASSPGTGVESPLHF
TGTGCCAGCAGTCCCGGGACAGGCGTTGAGTCACCCCTCCACTTT
>TRBV6-2/TRBV6-3|TRBJ2-2|.|TRBD2
CASSSALLAGEDGELFF
TGTGCCAGCAGTTCCGCTTTACTAGCGGGGGAAGACGGGGAGCTGTTTTTT
>TRBV28|TRBJ1-5|.|.
CASTPGGAYSNQPQHF
TGTGCCAGCACTCCCGGGGGGGCTTATAGCAATCAGCCCCAGCATTTT
>TRBV3-1/TRBV3-2|TRBJ2-3|.|.
CASSPGLGTGAQYF
TGTGCCAGCAGCCCGGGGTTGGGCACGGGGGCGCAGTATTTT
>TRBV12-5|TRBJ2-2|.|.
CASGLVVGLNTGELFF
TGTGCTAGTGGTTTGGTAGTCGGACTAAACACCGGGGAGCTGTTTTTT
>TRBV5-1|TRBJ2-2|.|.
CASSSQGNTGELFF
TGCGCCAGCAGCTCCCAGGGAAACACCGGGGAGCTGTTTTTT
>TRBV19|TRBJ1-3|.|.
CASSIQDFSGNTIYF
TGTGCCAGTAGTATTCAGGACTTCTCTGGAAACACCATATATTTT
>TRBV28|TRBJ2-7|.|TRBD1
CASSLARTGSEQYF
TGTGCCAGCAGTTTAGCAAGGACAGGGAGCGAGCAGTACTTC
>TRBV12-5|TRBJ2-7|.|TRBD1
CASGLGQGASPYEQYF
TGTGCTAGTGGTTTGGGACAGGGGGCGAGTCCCTACGAGCAGTACTTC
>TRBV20-1|TRBJ1-4|few|TRBD1
CSASVQGGTNEKLFF
TGCAGTGCTAGTGTACAGGGGGGCACTAATGAAAAACTGTTTTTT
>TRBV3-1/TRBV3-2|TRBJ2-1|.|.
CASSQVGPLGEFF
TGTGCCAGCAGCCAAGTCGGACCCCTAGGGGAGTTCTTC
>TRBV9|TRBJ1-1|.|.
CASSVAPWKTDGTFF
TGTGCCAGCAGCGTAGCTCCTTGGAAGACAGATGGGACTTTCTTT
>TRBV10-3|TRBJ2-3|.|TRBD1
CAISGTGGTDTQYF
TGTGCCATCAGTGGGACAGGCGGGACAGATACGCAGTATTTT